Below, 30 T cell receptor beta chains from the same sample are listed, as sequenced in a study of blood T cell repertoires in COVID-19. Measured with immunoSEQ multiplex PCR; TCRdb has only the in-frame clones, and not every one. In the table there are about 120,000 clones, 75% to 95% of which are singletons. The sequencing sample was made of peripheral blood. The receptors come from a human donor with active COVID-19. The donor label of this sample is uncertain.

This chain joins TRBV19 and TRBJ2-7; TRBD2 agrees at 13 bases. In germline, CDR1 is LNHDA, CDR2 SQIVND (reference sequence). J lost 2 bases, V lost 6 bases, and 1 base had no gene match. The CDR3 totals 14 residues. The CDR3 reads CASSGTSGAYEQYF. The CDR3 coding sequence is TGTGCCAGTAGCGGGACTAGCGGGGCCTACGAGCAGTACTTC.

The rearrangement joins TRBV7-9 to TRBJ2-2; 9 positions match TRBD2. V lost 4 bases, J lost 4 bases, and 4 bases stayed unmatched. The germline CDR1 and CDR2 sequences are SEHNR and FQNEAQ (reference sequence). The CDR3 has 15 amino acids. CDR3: CASSSSGEFTGELFF. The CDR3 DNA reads TGTGCCAGCAGCTCTAGCGGGGAATTCACCGGGGAGCTGTTTTTT.

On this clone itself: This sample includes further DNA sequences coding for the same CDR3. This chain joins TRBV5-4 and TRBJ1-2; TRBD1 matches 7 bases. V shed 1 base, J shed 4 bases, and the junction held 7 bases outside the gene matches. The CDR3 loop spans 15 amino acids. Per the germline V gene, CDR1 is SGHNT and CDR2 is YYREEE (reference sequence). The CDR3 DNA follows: TGTGCCAGCAGCTTGTCAGACAGGGTAATCTATGGCTACACCTTC. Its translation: CASSLSDRVIYGYTF.

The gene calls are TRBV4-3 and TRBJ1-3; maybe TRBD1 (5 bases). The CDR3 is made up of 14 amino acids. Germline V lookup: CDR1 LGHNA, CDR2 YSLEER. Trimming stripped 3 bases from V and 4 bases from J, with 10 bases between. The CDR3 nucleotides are TGCGCCAGCAGCCAGGGGGGGGACGGAAACACCATATATTTT. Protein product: CASSQGGDGNTIYF.

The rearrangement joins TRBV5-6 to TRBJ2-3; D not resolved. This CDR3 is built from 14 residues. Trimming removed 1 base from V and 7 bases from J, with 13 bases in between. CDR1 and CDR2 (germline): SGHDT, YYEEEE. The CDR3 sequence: CASSLKAGAHTQYF. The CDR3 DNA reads TGTGCCAGCAGCTTGAAGGCCGGAGCTCATACGCAGTATTTT.

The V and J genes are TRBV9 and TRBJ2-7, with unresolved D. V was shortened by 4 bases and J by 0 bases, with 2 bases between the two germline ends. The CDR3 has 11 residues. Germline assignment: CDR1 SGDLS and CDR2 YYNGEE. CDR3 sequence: CASSHSYEQYF. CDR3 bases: TGTGCCAGCAGCCACTCCTACGAGCAGTACTTC.

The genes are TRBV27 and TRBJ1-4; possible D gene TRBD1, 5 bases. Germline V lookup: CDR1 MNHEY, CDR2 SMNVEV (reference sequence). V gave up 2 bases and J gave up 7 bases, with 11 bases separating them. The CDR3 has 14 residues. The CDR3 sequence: CASSLRTWGEKLFF. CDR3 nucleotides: TGTGCCAGCAGTTTACGGACATGGGGTGAAAAACTGTTTTTT.

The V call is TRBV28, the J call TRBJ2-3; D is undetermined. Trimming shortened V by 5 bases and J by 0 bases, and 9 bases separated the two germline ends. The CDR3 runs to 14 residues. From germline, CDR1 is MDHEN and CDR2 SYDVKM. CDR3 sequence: CASSTGASTDTQYF. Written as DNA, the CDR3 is TGTGCCAGCAGTACGGGTGCTAGCACAGATACGCAGTATTTT.

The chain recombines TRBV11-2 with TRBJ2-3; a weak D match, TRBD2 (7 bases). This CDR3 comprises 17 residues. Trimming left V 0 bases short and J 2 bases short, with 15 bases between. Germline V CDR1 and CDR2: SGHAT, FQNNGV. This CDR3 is CASSLDPWEGDTDTQYF. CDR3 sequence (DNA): TGTGCCAGCAGCTTAGATCCTTGGGAGGGGGACACAGATACGCAGTATTTT. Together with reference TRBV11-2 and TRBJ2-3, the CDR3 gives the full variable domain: EAGVAQSPRYKIIEKRQSVAFWCNPISGHATLYWYQQILGQGPKLLIQFQNNGVVDDSQLPKDRFSAERLKGVDSTLKIQPAKLEDSAVYLCASSLDPWEGDTDTQYFGPGTRLTVL.

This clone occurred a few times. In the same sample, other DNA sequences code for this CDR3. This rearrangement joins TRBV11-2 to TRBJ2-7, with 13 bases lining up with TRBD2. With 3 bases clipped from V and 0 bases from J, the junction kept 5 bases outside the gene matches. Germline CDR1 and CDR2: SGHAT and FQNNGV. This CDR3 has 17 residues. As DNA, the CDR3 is TGTGCCAGCAGCTTGACTAGCGGGGGGATAAGCTCCTACGAGCAGTACTTC. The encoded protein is CASSLTSGGISSYEQYF.

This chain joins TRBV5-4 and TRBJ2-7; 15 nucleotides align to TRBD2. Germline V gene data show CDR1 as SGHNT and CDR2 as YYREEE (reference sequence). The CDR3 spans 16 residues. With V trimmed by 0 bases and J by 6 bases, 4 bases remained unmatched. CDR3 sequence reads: CASSLAGTSGGREQYF. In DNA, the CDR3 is TGTGCCAGCAGCTTGGCTGGGACTAGCGGGGGGCGCGAGCAGTACTTC. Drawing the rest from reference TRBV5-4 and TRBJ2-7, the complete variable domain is ETGVTQSPTHLIKTRGQQVTLRCSSQSGHNTVSWYQQALGQGPQFIFQYYREEENGRGNFPPRFSGLQFPNYSSELNVNALELDDSALYLCASSLAGTSGGREQYFGPGTRLTVT.

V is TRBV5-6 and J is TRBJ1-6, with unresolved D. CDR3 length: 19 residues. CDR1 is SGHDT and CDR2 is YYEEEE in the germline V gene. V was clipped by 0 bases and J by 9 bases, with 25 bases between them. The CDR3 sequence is CASSLGETRRMRPGSPLHF. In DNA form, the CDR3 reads TGTGCCAGCAGCTTGGGAGAAACACGGCGCATGAGGCCGGGTTCACCCCTCCACTTT.

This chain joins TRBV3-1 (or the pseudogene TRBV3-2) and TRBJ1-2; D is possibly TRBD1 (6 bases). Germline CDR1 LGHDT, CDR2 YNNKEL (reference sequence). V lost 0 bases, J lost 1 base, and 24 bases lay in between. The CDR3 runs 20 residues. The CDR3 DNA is TGTGCCAGCAGCCAAGATCCTCGAAAGCCCCCAGGGGACCTTAACTATGGCTACACCTTC. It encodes CASSQDPRKPPGDLNYGYTF.

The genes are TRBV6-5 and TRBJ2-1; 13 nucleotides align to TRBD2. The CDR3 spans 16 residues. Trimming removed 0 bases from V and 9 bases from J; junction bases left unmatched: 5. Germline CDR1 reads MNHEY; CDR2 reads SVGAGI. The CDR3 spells CASSYSLAGGHREQFF. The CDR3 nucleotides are TGTGCCAGCAGTTACTCACTAGCGGGGGGGCACCGTGAGCAGTTCTTC.

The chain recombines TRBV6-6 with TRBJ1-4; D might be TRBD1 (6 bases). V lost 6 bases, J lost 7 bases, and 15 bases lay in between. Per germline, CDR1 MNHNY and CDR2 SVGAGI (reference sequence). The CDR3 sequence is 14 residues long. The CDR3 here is CASSPTGAAEKLFF. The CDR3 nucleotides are TGTGCCAGCAGCCCGACAGGCGCAGCTGAAAAACTGTTTTTT.

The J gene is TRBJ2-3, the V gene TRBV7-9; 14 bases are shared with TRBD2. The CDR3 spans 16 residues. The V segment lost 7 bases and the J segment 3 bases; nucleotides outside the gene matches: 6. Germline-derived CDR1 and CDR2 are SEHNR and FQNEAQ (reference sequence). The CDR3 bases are TGTGCCAGCATTTCGACTAGCGGGGGGGCAACAGATACGCAGTATTTT. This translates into CASISTSGGATDTQYF.

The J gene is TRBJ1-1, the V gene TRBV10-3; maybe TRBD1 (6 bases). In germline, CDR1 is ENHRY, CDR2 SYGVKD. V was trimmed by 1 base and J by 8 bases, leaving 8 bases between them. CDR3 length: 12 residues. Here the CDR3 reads CAISEFTGEAFF. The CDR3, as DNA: TGTGCCATCAGTGAGTTCACAGGGGAAGCTTTCTTT.

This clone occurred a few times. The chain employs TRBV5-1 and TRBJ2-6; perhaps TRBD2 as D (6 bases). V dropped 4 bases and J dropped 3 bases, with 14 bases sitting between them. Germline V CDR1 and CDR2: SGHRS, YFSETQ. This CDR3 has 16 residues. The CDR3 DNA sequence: TGCGCCAGCAGCCTGAATCAGGGAGGTGGGGCCAACGTCCTGACTTTC. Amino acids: CASSLNQGGGANVLTF.

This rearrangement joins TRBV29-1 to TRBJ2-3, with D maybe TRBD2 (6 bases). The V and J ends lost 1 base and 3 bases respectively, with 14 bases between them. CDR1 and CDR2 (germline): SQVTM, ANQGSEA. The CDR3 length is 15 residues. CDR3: CSVEGGEAHTDTQYF. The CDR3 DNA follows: TGCAGCGTTGAAGGCGGGGAGGCTCATACAGATACGCAGTATTTT.

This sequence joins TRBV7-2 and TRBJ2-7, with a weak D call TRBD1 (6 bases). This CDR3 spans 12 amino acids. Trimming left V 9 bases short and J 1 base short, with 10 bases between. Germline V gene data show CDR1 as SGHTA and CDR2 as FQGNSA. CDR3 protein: CASSTGSYEQYF. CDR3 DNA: TGTGCCAGTTCGACAGGTTCCTACGAGCAGTACTTC.

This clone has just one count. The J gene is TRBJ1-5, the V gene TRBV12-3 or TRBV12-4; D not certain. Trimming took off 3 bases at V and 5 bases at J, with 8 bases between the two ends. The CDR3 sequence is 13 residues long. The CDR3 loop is CASSLRSDQPQHF. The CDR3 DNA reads TGTGCCAGCAGTTTGAGGTCCGATCAGCCCCAGCATTTT.

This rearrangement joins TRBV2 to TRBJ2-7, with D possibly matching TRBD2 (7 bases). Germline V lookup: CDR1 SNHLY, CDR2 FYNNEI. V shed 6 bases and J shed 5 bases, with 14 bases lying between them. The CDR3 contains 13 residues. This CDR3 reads CASRSGGQDEQYF. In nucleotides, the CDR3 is TGTGCCAGCAGGTCGGGGGGCCAGGACGAGCAGTACTTC.

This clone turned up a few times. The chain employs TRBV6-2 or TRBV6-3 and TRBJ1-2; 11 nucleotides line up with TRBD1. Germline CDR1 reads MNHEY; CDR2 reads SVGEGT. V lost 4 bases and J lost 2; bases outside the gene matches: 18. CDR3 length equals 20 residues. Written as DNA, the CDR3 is TGTGCCAGCAGTTTGATGTTCTTGAGGACAGGGGGCCGACTAAACTATGGCTACACCTTC. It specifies CASSLMFLRTGGRLNYGYTF.

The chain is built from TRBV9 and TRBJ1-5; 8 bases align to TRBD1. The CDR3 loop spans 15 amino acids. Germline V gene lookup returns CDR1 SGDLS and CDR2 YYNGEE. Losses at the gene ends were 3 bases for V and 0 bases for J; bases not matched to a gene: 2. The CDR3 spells CASSAGQGSNQPQHF. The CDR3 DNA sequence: TGTGCCAGCAGCGCCGGACAGGGTAGCAATCAGCCCCAGCATTTT. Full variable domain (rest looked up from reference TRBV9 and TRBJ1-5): DSGVTQTPKHLITATGQRVTLRCSPRSGDLSVYWYQQSLDQGLQFLIQYYNGEERAKGNILERFSAQQFPDLHSELNLSSLELGDSALYFCASSAGQGSNQPQHFGDGTRLSIL.

CDR3 nucleotide sequence: TGTGCCAGCCGACACTGGACTAGCGGGGGGGAGACCCAGTACTTC. Protein: CASRHWTSGGETQYF. V usage is TRBV7-6 and J usage is TRBJ2-5; 14 bases align to TRBD2. This CDR3 contains 15 residues. V dropped 8 bases and J dropped 5; count of bases not matched to a gene: 7. The germline gives CDR1 SGHVS, CDR2 FNYEAQ.

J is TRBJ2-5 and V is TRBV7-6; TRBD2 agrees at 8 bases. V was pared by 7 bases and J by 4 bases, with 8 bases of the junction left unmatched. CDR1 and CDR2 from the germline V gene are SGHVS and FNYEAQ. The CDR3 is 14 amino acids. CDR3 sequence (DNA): TGTGCCAGCACGGGGGGGAAAAACGGAGAGACCCAGTACTTC. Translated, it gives CASTGGKNGETQYF.

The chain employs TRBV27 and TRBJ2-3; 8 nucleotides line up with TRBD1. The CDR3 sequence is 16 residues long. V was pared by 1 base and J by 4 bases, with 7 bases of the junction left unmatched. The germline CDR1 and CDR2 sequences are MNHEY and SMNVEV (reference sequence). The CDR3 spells CASSLFQGALADTQYF. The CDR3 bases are TGTGCCAGCAGTTTATTTCAGGGGGCACTCGCAGATACGCAGTATTTT.

The CDR3 here is CASSLDSGGQAFF. The CDR3 coding sequence is TGCGCCAGCAGCCTAGACAGCGGGGGGCAAGCTTTCTTT. The chain recombines TRBV4-3 with TRBJ1-1; D possibly corresponds to TRBD1 (6 bases). The V gene lost 4 bases and the J gene lost 9 bases, with 15 bases spanning the gap. Germline CDR1 and CDR2: LGHNA and YSLEER. There are 13 residues in the CDR3.

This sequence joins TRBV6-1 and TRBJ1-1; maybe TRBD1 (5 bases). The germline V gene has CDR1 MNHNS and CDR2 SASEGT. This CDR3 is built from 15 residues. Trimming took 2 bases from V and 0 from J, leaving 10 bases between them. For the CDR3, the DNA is TGTGCCAGCAGTGAATTGGGGGGAATGAACACTGAAGCTTTCTTT. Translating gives CASSELGGMNTEAFF.

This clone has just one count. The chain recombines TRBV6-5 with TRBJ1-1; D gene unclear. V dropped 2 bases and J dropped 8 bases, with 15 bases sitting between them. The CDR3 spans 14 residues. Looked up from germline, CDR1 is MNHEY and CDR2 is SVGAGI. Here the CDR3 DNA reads TGTGCCAGCAGTTACGATCCTACACGGAGAGAAGCTTTCTTT. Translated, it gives CASSYDPTRREAFF.